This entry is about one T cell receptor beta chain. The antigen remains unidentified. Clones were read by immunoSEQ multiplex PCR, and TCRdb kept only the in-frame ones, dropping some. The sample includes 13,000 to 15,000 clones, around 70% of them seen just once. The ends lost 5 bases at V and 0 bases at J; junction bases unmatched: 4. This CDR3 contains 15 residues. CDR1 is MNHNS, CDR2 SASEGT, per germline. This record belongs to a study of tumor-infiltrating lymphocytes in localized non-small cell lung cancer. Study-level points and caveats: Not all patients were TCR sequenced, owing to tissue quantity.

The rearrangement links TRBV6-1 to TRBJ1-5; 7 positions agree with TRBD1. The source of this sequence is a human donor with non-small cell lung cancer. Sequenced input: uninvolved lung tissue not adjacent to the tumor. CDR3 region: CASSSTGVSNQPQHF. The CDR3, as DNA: TGTGCCAGCAGTTCAACAGGGGTTAGCAATCAGCCCCAGCATTTT.